This T cell receptor beta chain was recorded in a study of Ad26.COV2.S vaccination and SARS-CoV-2 variants. Clones were sequenced by immunoSEQ multiplex PCR, and TCRdb holds only the in-frame ones, with some missing. The sample lists fewer than 900,000 clones; 89% were seen once. Per the germline V gene, CDR1 is MNHEY and CDR2 is SVGAGI. The CDR3 length is 12 residues. V was shortened by 6 bases and J by 6 bases, with 8 bases between the two germline ends. Specified treatment: around 19 received Ad26.COV2.S at low or high dose, single or two shots; a few received placebo; per-sample allocation not given. Samples were taken on day 63 after the first vaccine or placebo injection.

This clonotype originated in a person aged 18-60 years who received the Ad26.COV2.S COVID-19 vaccine or a placebo. The specimen comprised peripheral blood, sampled in a trial of Ad26.COV2.S vaccine versus placebo. The J gene is TRBJ2-2, the V gene TRBV6-5; D remains unclear. CDR3 in amino acids: CASSTFSGELFF. The CDR3 bases are TGTGCCAGCAGCACTTTTTCCGGGGAGCTGTTTTTT.